This T cell receptor beta chain comes out of a study of a mutant IDH1 vaccine in newly diagnosed glioma. The wider study: Patients were started on vaccination 4-6 weeks after radiotherapy alone, or with temozolomide cycles.

The CDR3 runs 15 residues. The germline gives CDR1 MNHNS, CDR2 SASEGT. V lost 3 bases to trimming and J lost 3 bases, with 13 bases between them. Concerning this clone: Its antigen is currently unknown.

Noted time point: week 11, during vaccination. All doses held 300 ug of mutant IDH1 20-mer peptide, with topical imiquimod. Measured with immunoSEQ multiplex PCR; TCRdb has only the in-frame clones, and not every one. The top ten hold 5.5% of the sample, which has about 120,000 clones, roughly 75% seen once. The starting material was PBMCs, obtained from a glioma patient whose treatment included an IDH1 peptide vaccine. The J gene is TRBJ2-3, the V gene TRBV6-1, with D perhaps TRBD2 (6 bases). The receptor's source is a man between 35 and 55 years old with glioma. The DNA for the CDR3 is TGTGCCAGCAGTGACGGTAGCGGCCGTACAGATACGCAGTATTTT. Translation gives CASSDGSGRTDTQYF.